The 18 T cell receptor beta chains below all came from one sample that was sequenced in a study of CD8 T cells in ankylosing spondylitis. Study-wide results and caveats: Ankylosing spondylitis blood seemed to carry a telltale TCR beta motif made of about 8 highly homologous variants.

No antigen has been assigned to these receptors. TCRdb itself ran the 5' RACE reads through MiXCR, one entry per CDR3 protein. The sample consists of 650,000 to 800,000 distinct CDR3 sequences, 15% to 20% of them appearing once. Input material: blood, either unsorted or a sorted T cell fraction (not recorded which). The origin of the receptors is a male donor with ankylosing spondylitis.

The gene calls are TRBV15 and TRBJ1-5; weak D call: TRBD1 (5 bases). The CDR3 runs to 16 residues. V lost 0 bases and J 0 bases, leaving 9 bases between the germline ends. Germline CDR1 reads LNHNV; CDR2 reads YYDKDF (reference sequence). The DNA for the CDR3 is TGTGCCACCAGCAGAGATACAGGTCATAGCAATCAGCCCCAGCATTTT. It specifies CATSRDTGHSNQPQHF.

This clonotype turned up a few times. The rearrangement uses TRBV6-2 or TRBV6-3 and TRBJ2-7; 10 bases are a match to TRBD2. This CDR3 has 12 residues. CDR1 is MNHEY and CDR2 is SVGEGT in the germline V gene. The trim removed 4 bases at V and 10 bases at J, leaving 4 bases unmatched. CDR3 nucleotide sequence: TGTGCCAGCAGTTGGGGACTAGCGCAACAGTACTTC. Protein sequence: CASSWGLAQQYF.

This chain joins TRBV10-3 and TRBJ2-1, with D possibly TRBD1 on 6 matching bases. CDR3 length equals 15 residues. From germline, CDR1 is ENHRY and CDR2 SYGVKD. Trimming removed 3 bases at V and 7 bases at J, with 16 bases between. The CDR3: CAISDGKGVANEQFF. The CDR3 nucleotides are TGTGCCATCAGTGATGGCAAGGGGGTCGCAAATGAGCAGTTCTTC.

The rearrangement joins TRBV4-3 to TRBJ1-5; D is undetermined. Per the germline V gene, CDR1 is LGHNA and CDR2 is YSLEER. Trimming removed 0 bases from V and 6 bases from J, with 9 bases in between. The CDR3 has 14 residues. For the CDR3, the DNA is TGCGCCAGCAGCCAAGACTTCGGGCGTCAGCCCCAGCATTTT. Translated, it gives CASSQDFGRQPQHF.

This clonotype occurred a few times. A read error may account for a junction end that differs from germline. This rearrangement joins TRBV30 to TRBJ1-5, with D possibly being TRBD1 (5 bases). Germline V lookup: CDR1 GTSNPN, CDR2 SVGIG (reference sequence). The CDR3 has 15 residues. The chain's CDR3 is CAWSPKGLNNLPQHF. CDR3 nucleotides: TGTGCCTGGAGCCCAAAGGGGCTCAACAATCTGCCCCAGCATTTT.

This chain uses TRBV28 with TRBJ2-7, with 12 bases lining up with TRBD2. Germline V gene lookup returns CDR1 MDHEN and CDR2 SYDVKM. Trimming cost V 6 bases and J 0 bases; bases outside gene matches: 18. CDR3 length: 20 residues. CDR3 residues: CASSPVRDRLAGVSSYEQYF. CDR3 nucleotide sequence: TGTGCCAGCAGCCCAGTGAGAGACAGACTAGCGGGAGTGAGCTCCTACGAGCAGTACTTC.

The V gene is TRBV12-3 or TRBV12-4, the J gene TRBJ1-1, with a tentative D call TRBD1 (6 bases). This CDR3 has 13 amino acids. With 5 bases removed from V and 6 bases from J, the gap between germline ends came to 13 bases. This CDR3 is CASSNWGAAEAFF. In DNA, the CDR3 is TGTGCCAGCAGTAATTGGGGGGCCGCTGAAGCTTTCTTT.

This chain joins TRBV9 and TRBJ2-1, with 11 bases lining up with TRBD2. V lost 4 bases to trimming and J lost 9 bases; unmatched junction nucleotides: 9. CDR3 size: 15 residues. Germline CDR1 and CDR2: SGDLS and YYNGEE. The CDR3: CASSITSGSYREQFF. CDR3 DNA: TGTGCCAGCAGCATCACTAGCGGGAGTTATCGTGAGCAGTTCTTC.

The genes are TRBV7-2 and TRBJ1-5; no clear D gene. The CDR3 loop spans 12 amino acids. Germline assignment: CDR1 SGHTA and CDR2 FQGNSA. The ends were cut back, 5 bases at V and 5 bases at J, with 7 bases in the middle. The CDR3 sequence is CASSDPDQPQHF. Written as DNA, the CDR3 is TGTGCCAGCAGCGACCCGGATCAGCCCCAGCATTTT.

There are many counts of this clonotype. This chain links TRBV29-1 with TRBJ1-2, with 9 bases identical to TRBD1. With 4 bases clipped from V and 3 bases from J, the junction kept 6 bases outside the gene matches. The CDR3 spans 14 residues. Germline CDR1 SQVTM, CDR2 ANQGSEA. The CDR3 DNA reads TGCAGCGTTGGTGGGGGACAGGGAGACTATGGCTACACCTTC. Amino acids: CSVGGGQGDYGYTF. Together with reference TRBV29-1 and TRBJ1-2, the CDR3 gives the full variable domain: SAVISQKPSRDICQRGTSLTIQCQVDSQVTMMFWYRQQPGQSLTLIATANQGSEATYESGFVIDKFPISRPNLTFSTLTVSNMSPEDSSIYLCSVGGGQGDYGYTFGSGTRLTVV.

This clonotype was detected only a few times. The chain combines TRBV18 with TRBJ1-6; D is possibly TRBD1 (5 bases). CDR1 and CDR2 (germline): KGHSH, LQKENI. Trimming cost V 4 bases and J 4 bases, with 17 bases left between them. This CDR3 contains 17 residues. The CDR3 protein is CASSRGRDVRYNSPLHF. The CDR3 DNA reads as TGTGCCAGCTCACGAGGGAGGGACGTACGGTATAATTCACCCCTCCACTTT.

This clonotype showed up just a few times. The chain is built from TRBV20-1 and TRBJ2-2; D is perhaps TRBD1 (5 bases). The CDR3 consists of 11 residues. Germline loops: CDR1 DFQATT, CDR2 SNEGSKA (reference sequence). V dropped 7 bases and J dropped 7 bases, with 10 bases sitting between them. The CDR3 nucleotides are TGCAGTGTTAGGGGTATCGGGGAGCTGTTTTTT. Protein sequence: CSVRGIGELFF.

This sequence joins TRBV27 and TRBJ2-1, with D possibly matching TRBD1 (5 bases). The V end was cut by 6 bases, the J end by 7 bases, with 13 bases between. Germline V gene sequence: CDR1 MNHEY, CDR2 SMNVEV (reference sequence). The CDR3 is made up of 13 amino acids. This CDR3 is CASSPTRQNEQFF. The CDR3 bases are TGTGCCAGCAGCCCAACCCGACAGAATGAGCAGTTCTTC.

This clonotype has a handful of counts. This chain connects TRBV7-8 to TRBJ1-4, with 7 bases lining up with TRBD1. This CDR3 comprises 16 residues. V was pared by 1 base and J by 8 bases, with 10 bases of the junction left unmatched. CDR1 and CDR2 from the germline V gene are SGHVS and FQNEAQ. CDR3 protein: CASSLGRDRDREKLFF. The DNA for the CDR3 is TGTGCCAGCAGCTTAGGGCGAGACAGGGATCGCGAAAAACTGTTTTTT.

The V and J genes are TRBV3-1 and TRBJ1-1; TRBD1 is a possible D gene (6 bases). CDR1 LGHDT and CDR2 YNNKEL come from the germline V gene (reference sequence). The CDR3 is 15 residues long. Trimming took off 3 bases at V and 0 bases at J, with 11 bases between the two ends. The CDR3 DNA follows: TGTGCCAGCAGCCATTCCGGACAGATGAACACTGAAGCTTTCTTT. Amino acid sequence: CASSHSGQMNTEAFF. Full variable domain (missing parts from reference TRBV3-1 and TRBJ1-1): DTAVSQTPKYLVTQMGNDKSIKCEQNLGHDTMYWYKQDSKKFLKIMFSYNNKELIINETVPNRFSPKSPDKAHLNLHINSLELGDSAVYFCASSHSGQMNTEAFFGQGTRLTVV.

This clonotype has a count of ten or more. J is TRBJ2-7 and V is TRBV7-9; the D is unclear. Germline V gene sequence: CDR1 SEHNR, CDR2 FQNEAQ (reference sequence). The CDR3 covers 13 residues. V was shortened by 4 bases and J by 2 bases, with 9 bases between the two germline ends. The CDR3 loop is CASSSSSPYEQYF. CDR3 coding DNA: TGTGCCAGCAGCTCCTCGTCGCCCTACGAGCAGTACTTC.

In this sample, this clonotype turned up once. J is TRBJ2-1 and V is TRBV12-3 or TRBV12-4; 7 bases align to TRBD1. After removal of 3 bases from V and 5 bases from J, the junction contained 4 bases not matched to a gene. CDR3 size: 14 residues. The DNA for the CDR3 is TGTGCCAGCAGTTTTTCCGGGACAGACAATGAGCAGTTCTTC. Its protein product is CASSFSGTDNEQFF.

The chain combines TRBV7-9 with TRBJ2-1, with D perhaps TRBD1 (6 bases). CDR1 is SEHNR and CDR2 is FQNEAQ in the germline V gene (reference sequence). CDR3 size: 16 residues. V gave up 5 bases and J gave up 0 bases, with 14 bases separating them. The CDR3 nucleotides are TGTGCCAGCAGCGCCCGACAGGAATTCTCCTACAATGAGCAGTTCTTC. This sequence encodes CASSARQEFSYNEQFF.